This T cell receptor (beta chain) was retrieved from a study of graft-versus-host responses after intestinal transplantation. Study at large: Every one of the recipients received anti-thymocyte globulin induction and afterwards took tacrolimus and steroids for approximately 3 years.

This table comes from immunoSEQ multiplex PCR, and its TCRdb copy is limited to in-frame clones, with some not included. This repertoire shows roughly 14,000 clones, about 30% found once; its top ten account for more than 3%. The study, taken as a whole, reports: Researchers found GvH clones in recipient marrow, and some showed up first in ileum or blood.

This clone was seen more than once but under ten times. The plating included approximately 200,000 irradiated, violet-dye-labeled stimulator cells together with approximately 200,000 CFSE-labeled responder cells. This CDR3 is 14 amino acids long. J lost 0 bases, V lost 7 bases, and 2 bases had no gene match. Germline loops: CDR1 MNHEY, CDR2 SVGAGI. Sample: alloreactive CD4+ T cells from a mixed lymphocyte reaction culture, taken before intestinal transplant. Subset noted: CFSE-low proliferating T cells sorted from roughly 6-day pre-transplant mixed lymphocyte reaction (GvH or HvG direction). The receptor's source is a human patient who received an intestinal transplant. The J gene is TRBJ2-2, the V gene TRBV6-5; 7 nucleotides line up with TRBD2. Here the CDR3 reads CASTGLANTGELFF. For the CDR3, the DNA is TGTGCCAGCACAGGACTAGCGAACACCGGGGAGCTGTTTTTT.